This T cell receptor (beta chain) was captured in a study of blood T cell repertoires in COVID-19. Study overall: COVID-19 samples collected from the United States, Italy and Spain covered acute and convalescent phases. The analysed material was cDNA or gDNA that came from T cells, B-cell-depleted T cells, or PBMCs.

This clone was seen a few times. Per the authors' pipeline: Amplification of reference gene primers provided the estimated nucleated cell counts. Assay: immunoSEQ multiplex PCR; the TCRdb copy retains only in-frame clones and omits some. V and J calls and clone size follow that table, whereas D and trimming were derived from the DNA. The sample has about 180,000 clones, around 80% seen once. This CDR3 spans 15 amino acids. Germline CDR1 MNHEY, CDR2 SVGAGI. J gave up 4 bases and V 5 bases, and 5 bases lay outside the gene matches. The clonotype was recovered from a woman in her sixties or seventies with acute or convalescent COVID-19. Sequencing used peripheral blood. The chain has TRBV6-5 and TRBJ1-4; 9 bases align to TRBD1. CDR3 in DNA: TGTGCCAGCAGTACGGGACAGGGCTATAATGAAAAACTGTTTTTT. Amino acids: CASSTGQGYNEKLFF.